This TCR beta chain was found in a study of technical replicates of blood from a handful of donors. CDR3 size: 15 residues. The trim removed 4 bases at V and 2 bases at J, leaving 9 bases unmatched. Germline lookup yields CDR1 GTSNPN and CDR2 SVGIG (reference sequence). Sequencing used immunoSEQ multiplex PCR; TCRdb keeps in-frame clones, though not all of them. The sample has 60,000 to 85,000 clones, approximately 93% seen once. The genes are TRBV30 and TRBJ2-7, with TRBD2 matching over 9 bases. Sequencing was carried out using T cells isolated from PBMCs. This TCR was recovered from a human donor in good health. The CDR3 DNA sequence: TGTGCCTGGAAAGTAGCGGGAGAGCAGACCTACGAGCAGTACTTC. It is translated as CAWKVAGEQTYEQYF.